Sequencing of this T cell receptor (beta chain) was carried out in a study of T cells after posttransplantation cyclophosphamide. TCRdb keeps only in-frame clones here, not all; method: immunoSEQ multiplex PCR. The table includes about 42,000 clones, about 90% detected once. Treatment was busulfan-fludarabine conditioning, a marrow graft, and cyclophosphamide on days +3 and +4. The ends lost 4 bases at V and 0 bases at J; junction bases unmatched: 3. The CDR3 has 15 amino acids. CDR1 SGHRS and CDR2 YFSETQ come from the germline V gene. Within the sample, this clone is medium-sized (0.01 to 0.1%). Its antigen is currently unknown. Study observations and caveats: Later blood repertoires were often dominated by clones from the donor CD8+ memory compartment. After PTCy, TRB diversity resembled that of CNI/methotrexate controls. Tissue-infiltrating T cells from skin or gut overlapped little with blood T cells.

The input for sequencing was PBMCs, taken 55 to 70 days after allogeneic stem cell transplant with posttransplant cyclophosphamide. The V and J genes are TRBV5-1 and TRBJ2-2; 7 bases are a match to TRBD1. This TCR was recovered from a male patient aged 60 to 75 who received an allogeneic stem cell transplant from a related donor and was CMV-positive. The graft donor may be the source of some T cells. This CDR3 reads CASSRTGANTGELFF. Here the CDR3 DNA reads TGCGCCAGCAGCAGGACAGGAGCGAACACCGGGGAGCTGTTTTTT.